The 17 T cell receptor beta chains below come from one sample, sequenced in a study of blood T cell repertoires in COVID-19. Generated by immunoSEQ multiplex PCR, the TCRdb table keeps only in-frame clones and is missing some. The sample has approximately 70,000 clones, nearly 90% seen once; the top ten hold roughly 3.6%. Sequences were obtained from peripheral blood. These receptors came from a woman between 45 and 60 years old with COVID-19, enrolled during active disease.

This CDR3 is CAAFPGHPSNTGELFF. CDR3 coding DNA: TGTGCCGCTTTCCCGGGACACCCTTCGAACACCGGGGAGCTGTTTTTT. The V gene is TRBV28, the J gene TRBJ2-2; perhaps TRBD1 as D (6 bases). The germline V gene encodes CDR1 MDHEN and CDR2 SYDVKM. Trimming left V 11 bases short and J 0 bases short, with 19 bases between. This CDR3 spans 16 amino acids.

This clone has a handful of counts. At one of its ends the junction is not consistent with the germline gene, which may arise from a read error. The V and J genes are TRBV2 and TRBJ1-1; 9 bases match TRBD1. This CDR3 is built from 13 residues. Germline V gene lookup returns CDR1 SNHLY and CDR2 FYNNEI. The CDR3 reads CAGRQGVGTEAFF. The CDR3, as DNA: TGTGCCGGCAGACAGGGGGTTGGAACTGAAGCTTTCTTT.

The chain uses TRBV5-1 and TRBJ1-2; no clear D gene. V dropped 7 bases and J dropped 4 bases, with 20 bases sitting between them. Germline CDR1 reads SGHRS; CDR2 reads YFSETQ. CDR3 size: 15 residues. CDR3 loop: CASAEEAGKGYGYTF. CDR3 DNA sequence: TGCGCCAGCGCGGAGGAAGCGGGGAAGGGCTATGGCTACACCTTC. The entire variable domain, with the rest obtained from reference TRBV5-1 and TRBJ1-2, is as follows: KAGVTQTPRYLIKTRGQQVTLSCSPISGHRSVSWYQQTPGQGLQFLFEYFSETQRNKGNFPGRFSGRQFSNSRSEMNVSTLELGDSALYLCASAEEAGKGYGYTFGSGTRLTVV.

The chain recombines TRBV5-4 with TRBJ2-7; TRBD2 matches 12 bases. CDR1 is SGHNT, CDR2 YYREEE, per germline (reference sequence). Trimming cost V 4 bases and J 4 bases; bases outside gene matches: 9. This CDR3 comprises 16 residues. The CDR3 bases are TGTGCCAGCAGCGTAGATCTAGCGGGAGGGCCATACGAGCAGTACTTC. This translates into CASSVDLAGGPYEQYF.

The chain carries TRBV7-9 and TRBJ2-6, with a weak D call TRBD1 (5 bases). Trimming cost V 3 bases and J 1 base, with 10 bases left between them. The V gene's germline CDR1 is SEHNR and CDR2 FQNEAQ (reference sequence). This CDR3 has 16 residues. The CDR3, as DNA: TGTGCCAGCAGCTTCCCGAAGGGGTCTGGGGCCAACGTCCTGACTTTC. Its protein product is CASSFPKGSGANVLTF.

The sample holds a few counts of this clone. V usage is TRBV20-1 and J usage is TRBJ1-1; D not certain. Germline V gives CDR1 DFQATT, CDR2 SNEGSKA (reference sequence). The CDR3 length is 12 residues. The V end lost 3 bases, the J end lost 7 bases, and 12 bases lay between the germline ends. The CDR3 bases are TGCAGTGCTAGTGAGAGGCAGATTGAAGCTTTCTTT. Its protein product is CSASERQIEAFF.

CDR3 loop: CASSFLTGRNTGELFF. The CDR3 DNA sequence: TGTGCCAGCAGCTTTCTCACAGGCAGGAACACCGGGGAGCTGTTTTTT. The chain recombines TRBV5-5 with TRBJ2-2, with a tentative D call TRBD1 (5 bases). CDR3 length equals 16 residues. Trimming left V 2 bases short and J 1 base short, with 12 bases between. Germline V gene lookup returns CDR1 SGHKS and CDR2 YYEKEE (reference sequence).

This chain uses TRBV4-1 with TRBJ2-7; a possible D gene is TRBD1 (5 bases). The CDR3 runs to 14 residues. Germline CDR1 is MGHRA and CDR2 is YSYEKL. V was trimmed by 4 bases and J by 4 bases, leaving 14 bases between them. CDR3 DNA: TGCGCCAGCAGCCGAGAGACAGCGAGTTACGAGCAGTACTTC. It codes for CASSRETASYEQYF.

The chain uses TRBV7-3 and TRBJ2-3, with 8 bases fitting TRBD2. Germline CDR1 and CDR2: SGHTA and FQGTGA. The CDR3 sequence is 17 residues long. Unmatched junction bases numbered 7, after V lost 1 base and J lost 1 base. CDR3 bases: TGTGCCAGCAGCTTAAGGCGGGCTAGCGGGCGCACAGATACGCAGTATTTT. Amino acids: CASSLRRASGRTDTQYF.

The J gene is TRBJ2-5, the V gene TRBV20-1; unclear D gene. This CDR3 region has 11 residues. Germline CDR1 is DFQATT and CDR2 is SNEGSKA (reference sequence). Trimming pared 3 bases from V and 3 bases from J, leaving 5 bases between. The CDR3: CSASVEETQYF. DNA of the CDR3: TGCAGTGCTAGCGTCGAAGAGACCCAGTACTTC.

Written as DNA, the CDR3 is TGTGCCAGCAGCCCCGCGGGGGCGGGTCAGCCCCAGCATTTT. As protein: CASSPAGAGQPQHF. The chain uses TRBV6-5 and TRBJ1-5, with D maybe TRBD1 (6 bases). Germline V lookup: CDR1 MNHEY, CDR2 SVGAGI. The CDR3 totals 14 residues. V gave up 6 bases and J gave up 6 bases, with 15 bases separating them.

V and J are TRBV18 and TRBJ2-3; no clear D gene. Deletions cut 6 bases from V and 0 bases from J, with 4 bases between. Germline V gene lookup returns CDR1 KGHSH and CDR2 LQKENI. The length of the CDR3 is 12 residues. CDR3 nucleotide sequence: TGTGCCAGCTCCCCTAGCACAGATACGCAGTATTTT. Translated: CASSPSTDTQYF. The whole variable domain, filled in from reference TRBV18 and TRBJ2-3, reads NAGVMQNPRHLVRRRGQEARLRCSPMKGHSHVYWYRQLPEEGLKFMVYLQKENIIDESGMPKERFSAEFPKEGPSILRIQQVVRGDSAAYFCASSPSTDTQYFGPGTRLTVL.

This rearrangement joins TRBV29-1 to TRBJ2-3; D remains ambiguous. The germline V and J ends were trimmed by 8 bases and 6 bases, with 12 bases remaining between them. Germline V gene lookup returns CDR1 SQVTM and CDR2 ANQGSEA. CDR3 length equals 11 residues. In nucleotides, the CDR3 is TGCAGCTCCAGTGTGCGGGATACGCAGTATTTT. It codes for CSSSVRDTQYF.

V gene TRBV27 combines with J gene TRBJ2-7, with TRBD1 matching over 9 bases. Looked up from germline, CDR1 is MNHEY and CDR2 is SMNVEV (reference sequence). The CDR3 sequence is 14 residues long. Trimming at V came to 4 bases and at J to 7 bases, leaving 8 bases not matched to a gene. The CDR3 here is CASSSTGGGGEQYF. For the CDR3, the DNA is TGTGCCAGCAGTTCGACAGGGGGTGGGGGGGAGCAGTACTTC.

This clone came up once. V usage is TRBV7-2 and J usage is TRBJ1-3; D is unclear. CDR3 length: 15 residues. Deletions cut 3 bases from V and 2 bases from J, with 11 bases between. Germline CDR1 is SGHTA and CDR2 is FQGNSA. CDR3 bases: TGTGCCAGCAGCTTTGAAGCGCGGACTGGAAACACCATATATTTT. It yields the protein CASSFEARTGNTIYF.

The V call is TRBV7-3, the J call TRBJ2-1, with TRBD1 as a possible D gene (6 bases). In germline, CDR1 is SGHTA, CDR2 FQGTGA. The ends were cut back, 1 base at V and 5 bases at J, with 12 bases in the middle. The CDR3 covers 15 residues. Written as DNA, the CDR3 is TGTGCCAGCAGCTTAAACAGGGACCAAAACAATGAGCAGTTCTTC. Translated: CASSLNRDQNNEQFF. Looking up the rest from reference TRBV7-3 and TRBJ2-1 gives the full variable domain: GAGVSQTPSNKVTEKGKYVELRCDPISGHTALYWYRQSLGQGPEFLIYFQGTGAADDSGLPNDRFFAVRPEGSVSTLKIQRTERGDSAVYLCASSLNRDQNNEQFFGPGTRLTVL.

This chain connects TRBV7-3 to TRBJ2-1, with D hard to call. V dropped 5 bases and J dropped 0 bases, with 17 bases sitting between them. The CDR3 is made up of 17 amino acids. CDR1 is SGHTA, CDR2 FQGTGA, per germline. The CDR3 spells CASSVSSRPPSYNEQFF. CDR3 DNA: TGTGCCAGCAGCGTCTCGTCCCGTCCCCCCTCCTACAATGAGCAGTTCTTC.